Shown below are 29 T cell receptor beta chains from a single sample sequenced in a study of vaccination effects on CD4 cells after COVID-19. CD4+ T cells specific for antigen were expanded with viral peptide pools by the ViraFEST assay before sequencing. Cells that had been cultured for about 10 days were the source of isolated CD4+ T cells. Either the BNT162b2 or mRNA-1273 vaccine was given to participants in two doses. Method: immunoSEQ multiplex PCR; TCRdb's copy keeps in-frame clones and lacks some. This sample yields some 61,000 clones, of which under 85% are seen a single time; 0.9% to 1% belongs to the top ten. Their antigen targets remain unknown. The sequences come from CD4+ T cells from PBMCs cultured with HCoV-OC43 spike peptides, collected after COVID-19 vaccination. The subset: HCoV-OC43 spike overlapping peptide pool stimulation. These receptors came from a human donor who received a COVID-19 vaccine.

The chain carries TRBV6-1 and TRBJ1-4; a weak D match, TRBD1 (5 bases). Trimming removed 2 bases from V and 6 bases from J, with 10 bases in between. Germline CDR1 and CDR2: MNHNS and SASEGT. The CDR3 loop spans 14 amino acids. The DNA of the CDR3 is TGTGCCAGCAGTGAAACCAGGGAGTATGAAAAACTGTTTTTT. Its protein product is CASSETREYEKLFF.

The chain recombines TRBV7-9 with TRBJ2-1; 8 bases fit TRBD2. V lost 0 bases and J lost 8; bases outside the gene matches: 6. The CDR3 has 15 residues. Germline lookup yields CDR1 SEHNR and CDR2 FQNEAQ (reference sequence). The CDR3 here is CASSLAGTRVHEQFF. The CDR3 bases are TGTGCCAGCAGCTTAGCCGGGACTAGGGTACATGAGCAGTTCTTC. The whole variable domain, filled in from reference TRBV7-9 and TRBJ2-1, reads DTGVSQNPRHKITKRGQNVTFRCDPISEHNRLYWYRQTLGQGPEFLTYFQNEAQLEKSRLLSDRFSAERPKGSFSTLEIQRTEQGDSAMYLCASSLAGTRVHEQFFGPGTRLTVL.

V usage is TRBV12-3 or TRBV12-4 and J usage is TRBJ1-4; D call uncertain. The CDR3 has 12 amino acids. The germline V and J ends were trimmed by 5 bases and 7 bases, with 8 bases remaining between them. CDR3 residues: CASSRVVEKLFF. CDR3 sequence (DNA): TGTGCCAGCAGTCGTGTGGTTGAAAAACTGTTTTTT.

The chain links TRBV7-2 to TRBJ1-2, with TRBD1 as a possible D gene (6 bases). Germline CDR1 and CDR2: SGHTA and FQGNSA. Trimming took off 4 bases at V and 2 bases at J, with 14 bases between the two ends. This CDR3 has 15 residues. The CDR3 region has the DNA TGTGCCAGCAGCTCCTCCCAGGGGAGGAACTATGGCTACACCTTC. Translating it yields CASSSSQGRNYGYTF.

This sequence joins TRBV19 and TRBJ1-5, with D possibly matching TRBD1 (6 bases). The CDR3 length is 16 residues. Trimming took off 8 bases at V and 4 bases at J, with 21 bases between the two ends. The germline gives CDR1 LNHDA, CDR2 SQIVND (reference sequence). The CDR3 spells CASQIESGGFNQPQHF. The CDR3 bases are TGTGCCAGTCAAATAGAGTCGGGGGGCTTTAATCAGCCCCAGCATTTT.

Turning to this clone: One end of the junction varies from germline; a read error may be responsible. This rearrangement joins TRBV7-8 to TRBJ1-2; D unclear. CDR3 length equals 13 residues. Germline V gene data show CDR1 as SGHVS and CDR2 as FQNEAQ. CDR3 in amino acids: CASSLLPNYGYIF. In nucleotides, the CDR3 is TGTGCCAGCAGCTTACTCCCTAACTATGGCTACATCTTC.

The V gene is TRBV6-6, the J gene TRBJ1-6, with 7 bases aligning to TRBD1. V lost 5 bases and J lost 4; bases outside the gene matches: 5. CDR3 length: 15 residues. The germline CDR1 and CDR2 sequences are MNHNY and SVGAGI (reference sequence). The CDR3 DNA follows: TGTGCCAGCAGTACCCCGGGACAGTATAATTCACCCCTCCACTTT. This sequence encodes CASSTPGQYNSPLHF.

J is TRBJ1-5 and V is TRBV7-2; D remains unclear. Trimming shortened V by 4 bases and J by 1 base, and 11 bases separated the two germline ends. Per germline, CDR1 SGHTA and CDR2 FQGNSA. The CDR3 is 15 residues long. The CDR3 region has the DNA TGTGCCAGCAGCTACTCGGGAACCAGCAATCAGCCCCAGCATTTT. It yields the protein CASSYSGTSNQPQHF.

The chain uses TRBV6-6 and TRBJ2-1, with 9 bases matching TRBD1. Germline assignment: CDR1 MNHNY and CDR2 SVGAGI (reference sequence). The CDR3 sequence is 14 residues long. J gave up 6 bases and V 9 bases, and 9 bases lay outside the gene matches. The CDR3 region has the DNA TGTGCCAGTGTCGGAGCGGACAGGGGCAATGAGCAGTTCTTC. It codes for CASVGADRGNEQFF.

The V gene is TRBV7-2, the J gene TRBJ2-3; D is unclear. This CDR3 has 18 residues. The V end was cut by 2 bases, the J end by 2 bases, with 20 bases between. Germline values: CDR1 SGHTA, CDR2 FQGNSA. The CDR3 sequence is CASSLYTLQGLYTDTQYF. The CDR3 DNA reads TGTGCCAGCAGCTTATATACCCTGCAAGGCCTATACACAGATACGCAGTATTTT.

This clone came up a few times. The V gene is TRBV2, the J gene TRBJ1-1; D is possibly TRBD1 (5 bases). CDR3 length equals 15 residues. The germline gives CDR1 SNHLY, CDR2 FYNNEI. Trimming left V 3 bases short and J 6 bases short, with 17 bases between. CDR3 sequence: CASSDLRGTGPEAFF. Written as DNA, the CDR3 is TGTGCCAGCAGTGATTTACGGGGTACGGGGCCTGAAGCTTTCTTT.

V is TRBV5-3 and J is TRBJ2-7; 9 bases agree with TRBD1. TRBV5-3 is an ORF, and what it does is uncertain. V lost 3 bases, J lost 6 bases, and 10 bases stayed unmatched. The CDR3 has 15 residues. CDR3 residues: CARSSISGTGFEQYV. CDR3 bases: TGTGCCAGAAGCTCAATCTCCGGGACAGGGTTCGAGCAGTACGTC.

CDR3 in amino acids: CASSLAHTRGYGYTF. The DNA of the CDR3 is TGTGCCAGCAGCTTAGCGCACACCAGGGGCTATGGCTACACCTTC. The chain combines TRBV7-2 with TRBJ1-2; D perhaps matches TRBD1 (6 bases). CDR3 length: 15 residues. The germline gives CDR1 SGHTA, CDR2 FQGNSA. V was pared by 0 bases and J by 4 bases, with 12 bases between.

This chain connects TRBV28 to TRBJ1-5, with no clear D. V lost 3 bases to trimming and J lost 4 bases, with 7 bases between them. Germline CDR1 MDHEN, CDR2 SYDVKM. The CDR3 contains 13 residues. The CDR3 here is CASSFFQNQPQHF. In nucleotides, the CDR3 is TGTGCCAGCAGTTTTTTCCAGAATCAGCCCCAGCATTTT.

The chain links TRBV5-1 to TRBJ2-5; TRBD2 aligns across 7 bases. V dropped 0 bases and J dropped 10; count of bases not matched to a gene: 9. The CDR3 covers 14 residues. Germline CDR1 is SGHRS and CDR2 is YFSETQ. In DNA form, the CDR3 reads TGCGCCAGCAGCTTGGCCATGGGGGAGGGGATCCAGTACTTC. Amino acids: CASSLAMGEGIQYF. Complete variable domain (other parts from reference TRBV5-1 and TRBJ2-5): KAGVTQTPRYLIKTRGQQVTLSCSPISGHRSVSWYQQTPGQGLQFLFEYFSETQRNKGNFPGRFSGRQFSNSRSEMNVSTLELGDSALYLCASSLAMGEGIQYFGPGTRLLVL.

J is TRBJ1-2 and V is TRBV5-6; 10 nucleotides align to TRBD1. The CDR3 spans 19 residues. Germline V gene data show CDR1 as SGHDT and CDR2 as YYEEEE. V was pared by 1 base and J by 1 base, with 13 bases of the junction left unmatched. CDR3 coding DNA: TGTGCCAGCAGCTTGTTTTGGGCACCGGGACAGGGGTTTAACTATGGCTACACCTTC. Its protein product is CASSLFWAPGQGFNYGYTF.

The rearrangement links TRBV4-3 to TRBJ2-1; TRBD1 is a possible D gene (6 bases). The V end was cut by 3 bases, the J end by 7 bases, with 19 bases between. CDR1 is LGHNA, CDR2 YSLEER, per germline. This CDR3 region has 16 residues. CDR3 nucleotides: TGCGCCAGCAGCCACATTACCCGGGACATGGGGAATGAGCAGTTCTTC. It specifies CASSHITRDMGNEQFF.

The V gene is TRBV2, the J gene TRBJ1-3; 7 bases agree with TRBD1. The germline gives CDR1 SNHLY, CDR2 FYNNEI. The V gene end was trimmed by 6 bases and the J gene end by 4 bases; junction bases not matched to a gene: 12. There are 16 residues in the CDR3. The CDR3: CASSRTGPTAGNTIYF. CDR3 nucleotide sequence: TGTGCCAGCAGCCGGACAGGTCCCACAGCGGGAAACACCATATATTTT.

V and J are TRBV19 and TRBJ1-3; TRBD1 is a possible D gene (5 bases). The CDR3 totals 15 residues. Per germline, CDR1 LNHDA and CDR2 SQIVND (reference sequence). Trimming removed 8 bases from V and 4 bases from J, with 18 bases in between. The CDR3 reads CASRVTWGTGNTIYF. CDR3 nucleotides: TGTGCCAGTCGGGTCACTTGGGGGACCGGAAACACCATATATTTT.

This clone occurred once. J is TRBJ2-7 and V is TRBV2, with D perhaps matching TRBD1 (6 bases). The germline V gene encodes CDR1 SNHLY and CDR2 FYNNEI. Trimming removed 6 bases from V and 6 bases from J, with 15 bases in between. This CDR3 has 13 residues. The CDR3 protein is CASRSQGMTEQYV. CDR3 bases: TGTGCCAGCAGGTCACAGGGTATGACCGAGCAGTACGTC.

The CDR3, as DNA: TGTGCCAGTAGGAAGCGGGGGACGCCAGATACGCAGTATTTT. It yields the protein CASRKRGTPDTQYF. The chain is built from TRBV19 and TRBJ2-3; 8 nucleotides agree with TRBD2. The CDR3 covers 14 residues. Germline V CDR1 and CDR2: LNHDA, SQIVND (reference sequence). V gave up 6 bases and J gave up 4 bases; unmatched junction bases: 6.

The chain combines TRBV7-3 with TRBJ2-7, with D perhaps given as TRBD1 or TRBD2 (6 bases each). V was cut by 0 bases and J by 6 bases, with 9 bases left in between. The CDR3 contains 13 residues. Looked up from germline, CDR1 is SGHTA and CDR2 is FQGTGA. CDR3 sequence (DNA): TGTGCCAGCAGCTTAACGGGGGGCAGCGAGCAGTACGTC. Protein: CASSLTGGSEQYV.

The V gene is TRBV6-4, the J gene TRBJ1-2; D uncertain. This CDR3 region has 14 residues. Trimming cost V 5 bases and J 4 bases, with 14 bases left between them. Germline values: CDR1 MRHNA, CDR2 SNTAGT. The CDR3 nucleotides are TGTGCCAGCAGTCGCGAGGTCTTTGGCTATGGCTACACCTTC. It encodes CASSREVFGYGYTF.

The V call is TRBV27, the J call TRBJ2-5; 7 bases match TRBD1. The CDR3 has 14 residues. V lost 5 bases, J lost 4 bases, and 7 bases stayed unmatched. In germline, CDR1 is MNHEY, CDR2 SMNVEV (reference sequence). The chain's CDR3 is CASSGTVQGETQYF. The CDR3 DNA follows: TGTGCCAGCAGTGGGACAGTTCAAGGAGAGACCCAGTACTTC.

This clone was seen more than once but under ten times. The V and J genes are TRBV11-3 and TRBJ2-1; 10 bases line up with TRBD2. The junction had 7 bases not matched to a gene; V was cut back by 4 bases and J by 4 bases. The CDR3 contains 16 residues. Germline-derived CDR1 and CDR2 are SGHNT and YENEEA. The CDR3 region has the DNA TGTGCCAGCAGCTCCCGGACTAGCGGTGAATACAATGAGCAGTTCTTC. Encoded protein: CASSSRTSGEYNEQFF.

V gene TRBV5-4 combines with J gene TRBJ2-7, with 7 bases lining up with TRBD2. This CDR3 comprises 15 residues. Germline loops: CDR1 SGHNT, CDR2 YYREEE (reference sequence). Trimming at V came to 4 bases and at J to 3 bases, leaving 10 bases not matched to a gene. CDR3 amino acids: CASSEGLELYYEQYV. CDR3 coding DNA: TGTGCCAGCAGCGAAGGACTAGAACTTTACTACGAGCAGTACGTC.

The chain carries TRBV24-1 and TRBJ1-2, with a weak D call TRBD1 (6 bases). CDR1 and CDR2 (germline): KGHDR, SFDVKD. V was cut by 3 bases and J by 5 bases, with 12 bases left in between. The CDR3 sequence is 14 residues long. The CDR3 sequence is CATSDAQGRYGYTF. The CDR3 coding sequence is TGTGCCACCAGTGATGCTCAGGGGAGGTATGGCTACACCTTC.

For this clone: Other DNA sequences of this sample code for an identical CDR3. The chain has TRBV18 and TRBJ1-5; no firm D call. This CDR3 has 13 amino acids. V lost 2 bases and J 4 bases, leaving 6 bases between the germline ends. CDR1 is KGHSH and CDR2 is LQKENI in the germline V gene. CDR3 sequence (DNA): TGTGCCAGCTCACCAGGAGCAAATCAGCCCCAGCATTTT. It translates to CASSPGANQPQHF. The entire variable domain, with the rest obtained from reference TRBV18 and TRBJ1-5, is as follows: NAGVMQNPRHLVRRRGQEARLRCSPMKGHSHVYWYRQLPEEGLKFMVYLQKENIIDESGMPKERFSAEFPKEGPSILRIQQVVRGDSAAYFCASSPGANQPQHFGDGTRLSIL.

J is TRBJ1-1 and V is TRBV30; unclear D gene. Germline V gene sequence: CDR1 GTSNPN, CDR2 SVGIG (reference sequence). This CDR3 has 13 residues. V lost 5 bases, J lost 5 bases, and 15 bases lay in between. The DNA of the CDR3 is TGTGCCTGGCGAGGCCTCGTTAGGACTGAAGCTTTCTTT. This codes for CAWRGLVRTEAFF.